This T cell receptor (beta chain) comes out of a study of T cells in Graves' hyperthyroidism and ophthalmopathy. Many counts were recorded for this clonotype. Amplification of TCR beta CDR3 regions was performed using RNA transcripts as template. With the HTBI primer set, the TCR CDR3 went through a first round of RT-PCR. MiXCR, run by TCRdb on the multiplex PCR reads, gives a single entry per CDR3 protein. The table records some 600,000 distinct CDR3 sequences, about 14% of them present only once. Sequences were obtained from blood. The source is a woman aged 30 to 39 with Graves' hyperthyroidism that later progressed to Graves' ophthalmopathy.

This chain's CDR3 is CAISEGEGAVSYEQYF. For the CDR3, the DNA is TGTGCCATCAGTGAGGGTGAGGGGGCTGTTTCCTACGAGCAGTACTTC. The chain recombines TRBV10-3 with TRBJ2-7; TRBD1 agrees at 7 bases. The germline gives CDR1 ENHRY, CDR2 SYGVKD. The ends lost 2 bases at V and 1 base at J; junction bases unmatched: 8. The CDR3 has 16 residues.